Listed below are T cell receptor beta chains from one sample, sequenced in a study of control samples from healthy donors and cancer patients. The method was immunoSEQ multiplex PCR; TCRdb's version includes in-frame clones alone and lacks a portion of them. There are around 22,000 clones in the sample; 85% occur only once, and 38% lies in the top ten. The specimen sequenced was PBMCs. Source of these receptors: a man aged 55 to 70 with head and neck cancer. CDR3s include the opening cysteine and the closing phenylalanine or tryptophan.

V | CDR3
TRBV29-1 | CSVRTGEGPQHF
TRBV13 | CASSPPEAGLYEQYF
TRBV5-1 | CASSLVGDSFTGELFF
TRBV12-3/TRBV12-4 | CASSRTGDSPLHF
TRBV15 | CATSRVGGQGARGYTF
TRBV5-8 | CASSFQANRGNQPQHF
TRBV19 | CASSNWDTPNYGYTF
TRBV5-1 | CASSLGATNEKLFF
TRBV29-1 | CSVRDSDQPQHF
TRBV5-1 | CASSPGQGTPSYEQYF
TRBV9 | CASSQGQVYGYTF
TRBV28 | CASSTPGRDEQFF
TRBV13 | CASSRGTSRSSYNEQFF
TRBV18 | CASSPTGGEAQHF
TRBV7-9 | CASSSFRELGDTEAFF
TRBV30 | CAWSVIGGRDYGYTF
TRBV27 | CASRFGTDEAETQYF
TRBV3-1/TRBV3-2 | CASSQGQTGQYF
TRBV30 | CAWSVHEQFF
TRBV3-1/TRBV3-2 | CASSQDQGGSQETQYF
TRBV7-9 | CASSPQGPGTEAFF
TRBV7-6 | CASSPRGTRDNEQFF
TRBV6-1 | CASSELSGRVRDTQYF
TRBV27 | CASREDRERGALHF
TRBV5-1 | CASSALAGANTGELFF
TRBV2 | CASRTGQLSDTQYF
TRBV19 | CASSIDSGDYGYTF
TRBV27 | CASSLRGYTEAFF
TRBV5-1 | CASSLTANTEAFF
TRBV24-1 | CATSDDRGGTDTQYF
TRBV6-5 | CASSTDREDIQYF
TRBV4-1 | CASSQDQTGNSNQPQHF
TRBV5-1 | CASSSGRLGETQYF